Following are 30 T cell receptor beta chains from one sample sequenced in a study of T cells in Graves' hyperthyroidism and ophthalmopathy. There were TCR beta CDR3 regions amplified from RNA transcripts. Carried out on the TCR CDR3, a first-round RT-PCR used the HTBI primer set. TCRdb called the multiplex PCR reads again in MiXCR, with one record for every CDR3 protein. The sample has about 410,000 distinct CDR3 sequences, about 14% seen once. The sample was blood. These receptors came from a woman aged 25 to 39 with Graves' ophthalmopathy.

The rearrangement joins TRBV29-1 to TRBJ2-1; 7 nucleotides match TRBD1. Germline CDR1 is SQVTM and CDR2 is ANQGSEA. The CDR3 contains 13 residues. V gave up 3 bases and J gave up 7 bases; unmatched junction bases: 6. Here the CDR3 reads CSVEVQGENEQFF. The CDR3, as DNA: TGCAGCGTTGAGGTGCAGGGGGAAAATGAGCAGTTCTTC.

This clonotype was picked up a small number of times. V and J are TRBV2 and TRBJ1-2; 8 bases are a match to TRBD1. CDR3 length: 15 amino acids. Germline V lookup: CDR1 SNHLY, CDR2 FYNNEI. V lost 2 bases, J lost 7 bases, and 9 bases stayed unmatched. CDR3 coding DNA: TGTGCCAGCAGTGAAAGCAGGGGGCCACAAGGTGGCTACACCTTC. Its protein is CASSESRGPQGGYTF.

This clonotype was detected many times. The rearrangement uses TRBV29-1 and TRBJ2-7, with 8 nucleotides matching TRBD1. CDR3 length: 12 amino acids. V lost 7 bases to trimming and J lost 5 bases; unmatched junction nucleotides: 7. Germline V CDR1 and CDR2: SQVTM, ANQGSEA. The CDR3 DNA is TGCAGCGGCCGACGACAGGGGAACGAGCAGTACTTC. Translation gives CSGRRQGNEQYF.

This clonotype was seen many times. This sequence joins TRBV6-1 and TRBJ2-5; D gene ambiguous. Per germline, CDR1 MNHNS and CDR2 SASEGT. This CDR3 is built from 14 residues. Trimming removed 0 bases from V and 5 bases from J, with 10 bases in between. The CDR3: CASSEARLIETQYF. CDR3 nucleotide sequence: TGTGCCAGCAGTGAAGCGCGGCTGATCGAGACCCAGTACTTC.

This sequence joins TRBV29-1 and TRBJ2-1, with D tentatively TRBD2 (7 bases). V gave up 6 bases and J gave up 6 bases, with 21 bases separating them. The CDR3 consists of 15 residues. Germline loops: CDR1 SQVTM, CDR2 ANQGSEA. CDR3 DNA sequence: TGCAGCGTGCCATATTTTCGGGGGGCTCCCAATGAGCAGTTCTTC. Its protein is CSVPYFRGAPNEQFF.

This clonotype was seen just once. A single base separates this from a much larger clone, so it may be a read error. This chain links TRBV28 with TRBJ1-4; 8 nucleotides align to TRBD1. The CDR3 extends over 13 amino acids. Germline V gene data show CDR1 as MDHEN and CDR2 as SYDVKM. With 3 bases clipped from V and 10 bases from J, the junction kept 4 bases outside the gene matches. The CDR3 sequence is CASSFTGGTKLFF. For the CDR3, the DNA is TGTGCCAGCAGTTTTACAGGGGGTACAAAACTGTTTTTT.

This clonotype was seen at least ten times. V usage is TRBV5-6 and J usage is TRBJ1-1; a weak D match, TRBD1 (5 bases). Germline lookup yields CDR1 SGHDT and CDR2 YYEEEE. The germline V and J ends were trimmed by 4 bases and 4 bases, with 17 bases remaining between them. The CDR3 totals 15 residues. CDR3 DNA sequence: TGTGCCAGCAGCCCCGCGGGGGGGAGCGGCACTGAAGCTTTCTTT. Translating gives CASSPAGGSGTEAFF. The full variable domain, completed using reference TRBV5-6 and TRBJ1-1, is DAGVTQSPTHLIKTRGQQVTLRCSPKSGHDTVSWYQQALGQGPQFIFQYYEEEERQRGNFPDRFSGHQFPNYSSELNVNALLLGDSALYLCASSPAGGSGTEAFFGQGTRLTVV.

This chain uses TRBV5-1 with TRBJ1-2; TRBD1 matches at 8 bases. V shed 4 bases, J shed 4 bases, and the junction held 21 bases outside the gene matches. The CDR3 has 19 amino acids. Germline CDR1 reads SGHRS; CDR2 reads YFSETQ. This CDR3 reads CASSPGRQGAADFPYGYTF. The CDR3 DNA is TGCGCCAGCAGCCCGGGGCGGCAGGGGGCAGCCGATTTCCCCTATGGCTACACCTTC.

This clonotype was detected ten times or more. The V call is TRBV6-1, the J call TRBJ2-1, with 9 bases that match TRBD1. From germline, CDR1 is MNHNS and CDR2 SASEGT. CDR3 length equals 16 residues. The ends lost 3 bases at V and 9 bases at J; junction bases unmatched: 12. CDR3 coding DNA: TGTGCCAGCAGTGAGGACCTAGTGACAGGGGGTGGTGAGCAGTTCTTC. It is translated as CASSEDLVTGGGEQFF.

This clonotype occurred many times. The chain carries TRBV3-1 and TRBJ2-7; D is unclear. Germline V gene sequence: CDR1 LGHDT, CDR2 YNNKEL (reference sequence). The V end lost 4 bases, the J end lost 4 bases, and 17 bases lay between the germline ends. This CDR3 contains 15 residues. The CDR3 DNA reads as TGTGCCAGCAGCCCCTCAACTGAGGCTAGATACGAGCAGTACTTC. Its translation: CASSPSTEARYEQYF.

This clonotype was observed many times. CDR3 coding DNA: TGTGCCAGCAGCGTCGGACTAGCGGGGGGGCCCCAGCAGTTCTTC. This gives the protein CASSVGLAGGPQQFF. This chain connects TRBV7-2 to TRBJ2-1; 15 bases fit TRBD2. The ends lost 5 bases at V and 11 bases at J; junction bases unmatched: 7. Germline CDR1 is SGHTA and CDR2 is FQGNSA. This CDR3 comprises 15 residues. The variable domain in full, completed from reference TRBV7-2 and TRBJ2-1, reads GAGVSQSPSNKVTEKGKDVELRCDPISGHTALYWYRQSLGQGLEFLIYFQGNSAPDKSGLPSDRFSAERTGGSVSTLTIQRTQQEDSAVYLCASSVGLAGGPQQFFGPGTRLTVL.

The J gene is TRBJ1-5, the V gene TRBV2; unclear D gene. The CDR3 totals 15 residues. V lost 8 bases and J lost 0, with 14 bases in between. CDR1 and CDR2 from the germline V gene are SNHLY and FYNNEI. CDR3 nucleotide sequence: TGTGCCAGCGGTGTTTTCGTTCATAGCAATCAGCCCCAGCATTTT. Its protein product is CASGVFVHSNQPQHF.

This clonotype was counted ten times or more. V and J are TRBV18 and TRBJ1-4; tentative D call: TRBD1 (6 bases). This CDR3 is 18 amino acids long. Germline-derived CDR1 and CDR2 are KGHSH and LQKENI. Trimming took 2 bases from V and 2 from J, leaving 18 bases between them. As DNA, the CDR3 is TGTGCCAGCTCACCATTTCCTGGCAGGGGATCGACTAATGAAAAACTGTTTTTT. As protein: CASSPFPGRGSTNEKLFF. The full variable domain, rest sourced from reference TRBV18 and TRBJ1-4, is NAGVMQNPRHLVRRRGQEARLRCSPMKGHSHVYWYRQLPEEGLKFMVYLQKENIIDESGMPKERFSAEFPKEGPSILRIQQVVRGDSAAYFCASSPFPGRGSTNEKLFFGSGTQLSVL.

Turning to this clonotype: No conserved phenylalanine or tryptophan ends this CDR3, so it is likely a read error. V gene TRBV7-9 combines with J gene TRBJ2-7, with 8 nucleotides matching TRBD2. The germline V gene has CDR1 SEHNR and CDR2 FQNEAQ (reference sequence). V shed 3 bases, J shed 4 bases, and the junction held 8 bases outside the gene matches. CDR3 length: 15 residues. CDR3 nucleotides: TGTGCCAGCAGCTTCCTGACGGGAGGGCCGTACGAGCAGTACCTC. Amino acid sequence: CASSFLTGGPYEQYL.

This clonotype was found many times. The chain recombines TRBV3-1 with TRBJ2-7; D ambiguous. The CDR3 is made up of 13 amino acids. V was pared by 2 bases and J by 3 bases, with 8 bases between. The germline V gene encodes CDR1 LGHDT and CDR2 YNNKEL (reference sequence). CDR3 DNA: TGTGCCAGCAGCCAAATTGGGTACTACGAGCAGTACTTC. Protein product: CASSQIGYYEQYF.

This clonotype was detected a few times. The chain carries TRBV11-3 and TRBJ2-1, with 10 bases lining up with TRBD2. CDR3 length equals 17 residues. Germline CDR1 is SGHNT and CDR2 is YENEEA. The J segment lost 1 base and the V segment lost 6 bases, leaving 9 bases of the junction unmatched. The CDR3: CASRPNLAGASYNEQFF. Written as DNA, the CDR3 is TGTGCCAGCAGACCAAACCTAGCGGGGGCGTCCTACAATGAGCAGTTCTTC.

This clonotype was detected many times. The V call is TRBV20-1, the J call TRBJ1-3; D is unresolved. Trimming took off 5 bases at V and 0 bases at J, with 11 bases between the two ends. Germline CDR1 and CDR2: DFQATT and SNEGSKA (reference sequence). This CDR3 contains 14 residues. The CDR3 loop reads CSAAGWSSGNTIYF. CDR3 DNA: TGCAGTGCTGCCGGTTGGAGCTCTGGAAACACCATATATTTT.

This clonotype was detected many times. V gene TRBV7-2 combines with J gene TRBJ1-4; no definite D call. In germline, CDR1 is SGHTA, CDR2 FQGNSA. The CDR3 is made up of 14 amino acids. V was clipped by 3 bases and J by 8 bases, with 13 bases between them. The CDR3 protein is CASSFKGNGEKLFF. The DNA of the CDR3 is TGTGCCAGCAGCTTTAAAGGGAATGGAGAAAAACTGTTTTTT.

This clonotype was found many times. The rearrangement links TRBV12-3 or TRBV12-4 to TRBJ1-4, with D possibly TRBD1 on 6 matching bases. V lost 3 bases and J 7 bases, leaving 12 bases between the germline ends. The CDR3 contains 14 residues. The CDR3 sequence is CASSFMGAGEKLFF. In DNA form, the CDR3 reads TGTGCCAGCAGTTTTATGGGGGCCGGTGAAAAACTGTTTTTT.

V and J are TRBV7-3 and TRBJ2-1; TRBD2 is a possible D gene (7 bases). V shed 5 bases and J shed 6 bases, with 20 bases lying between them. This CDR3 is built from 16 residues. Germline CDR1 and CDR2: SGHTA and FQGTGA. The CDR3 here is CASSPRGGAKLNEQFF. CDR3 sequence (DNA): TGTGCCAGCAGCCCGCGTGGGGGGGCAAAACTCAATGAGCAGTTCTTC.

This clonotype was seen a few times. Its ends do not fully match the called genes, so a read error is possible. The V and J genes are TRBV9 and TRBJ2-5; TRBD2 might be the D (5 bases). Germline CDR1 and CDR2: SGDLS and YYNGEE. CDR3 length: 13 amino acids. The CDR3 coding sequence is TGTGCCAGCAGCGGGGTGTTTGGGGAGACCCAGTGCTTC. Protein: CASSGVFGETQCF. The full variable domain, with the rest looked up from reference TRBV9 and TRBJ2-5, is DSGVTQTPKHLITATGQRVTLRCSPRSGDLSVYWYQQSLDQGLQFLIQYYNGEERAKGNILERFSAQQFPDLHSELNLSSLELGDSALYFCASSGVFGETQCFGPGTRLLVL.

This clonotype was found many times. The V gene is TRBV12-3 or TRBV12-4, the J gene TRBJ1-5; D gene uncertain. The CDR3 is made up of 15 amino acids. V was shortened by 6 bases and J by 0 bases, with 12 bases between the two germline ends. The CDR3 here is CASSLSGDSNQPQHF. CDR3 nucleotides: TGTGCCAGCAGCCTCTCCGGGGATAGCAATCAGCCCCAGCATTTT.

The table lists this clonotype with many counts. This may stem from a read error, because a much larger clone lies one nucleotide away. For the CDR3, the DNA is TGTGCCAGCAGCTCCACCTCCTACGAGCAGTACTTC. The encoded protein is CASSSTSYEQYF. J is TRBJ2-7 and V is TRBV5-6; D gene ambiguous. The CDR3 runs 12 residues. CDR1 is SGHDT, CDR2 YYEEEE, per germline. Between the trimmed V and J ends, which lost 3 bases and 0 bases, there was a span of 4 bases.

This clonotype was counted between two and nine times. The rearrangement uses TRBV6-2 or TRBV6-3 and TRBJ1-2; D perhaps matches TRBD1 (5 bases). The CDR3 loop spans 12 amino acids. Germline assignment: CDR1 MNHEY and CDR2 SVGEGT. Trimming took off 6 bases at V and 7 bases at J, with 12 bases between the two ends. Here the CDR3 reads CASRVRGFGYTF. The CDR3 coding sequence is TGTGCCAGCAGAGTCCGGGGGTTTGGCTACACCTTC.

This clonotype was counted between two and nine times. The chain carries TRBV25-1 and TRBJ2-1; D call uncertain. The V gene's germline CDR1 is MGHDK and CDR2 SYGVNS. This CDR3 has 16 amino acids. With 1 base removed from V and 0 bases from J, the gap between germline ends came to 10 bases. The CDR3 loop is CASSELDGSSYNEQFF. In DNA, the CDR3 is TGTGCCAGCAGTGAATTGGACGGTAGCTCCTACAATGAGCAGTTCTTC.

This clonotype came up many times. This chain joins TRBV4-1 and TRBJ2-5; 9 bases map to TRBD2. Germline V gene data show CDR1 as MGHRA and CDR2 as YSYEKL. There are 13 residues in the CDR3. J gave up 5 bases and V 2 bases, and 0 bases lay outside the gene matches. CDR3 amino acids: CASSQLAGETQYF. CDR3 coding DNA: TGCGCCAGCAGCCAACTAGCGGGGGAGACCCAGTACTTC.

The sample holds many counts of this clonotype. The chain employs TRBV7-2 and TRBJ2-6, with a tentative D call TRBD2 (6 bases). The CDR3 extends over 18 amino acids. V was pared by 5 bases and J by 4 bases, with 21 bases between. Germline V gene data show CDR1 as SGHTA and CDR2 as FQGNSA. Here the CDR3 reads CASSATPGLTWGANVLTF. CDR3 sequence (DNA): TGTGCCAGCAGCGCAACCCCGGGACTTACTTGGGGGGCCAACGTCCTGACTTTC.

This rearrangement joins TRBV20-1 to TRBJ2-1, with 12 bases fitting TRBD2. There are 15 residues in the CDR3. The V gene's germline CDR1 is DFQATT and CDR2 SNEGSKA (reference sequence). V dropped 1 base and J dropped 7; count of bases not matched to a gene: 5. As DNA, the CDR3 is TGCAGTGCTAGAGGACTAGCGGGAGACTCTAATGAGCAGTTCTTC. This gives the protein CSARGLAGDSNEQFF.

This clonotype has at least ten counts. V usage is TRBV16 and J usage is TRBJ1-1; D unresolved. Trimming cost V 3 bases and J 4 bases, with 15 bases left between them. CDR3 length: 15 residues. Germline CDR1 reads KGHSY; CDR2 reads FQNENV. CDR3 in DNA: TGTGCCAGCAGCCACCCGGACCGGGTCGGCACTGAAGCTTTCTTT. As protein: CASSHPDRVGTEAFF.

Many counts were recorded for this clonotype. This chain uses TRBV28 with TRBJ2-3; 8 nucleotides agree with TRBD1. Germline trimming cut 6 bases from V and 3 bases from J; bases unmatched to any gene: 8. The CDR3 covers 15 residues. Germline V gene lookup returns CDR1 MDHEN and CDR2 SYDVKM. The CDR3 DNA reads as TGTGCCAGCAGCCCGCGACAGGGGAGAACAGATACGCAGTATTTT. It codes for CASSPRQGRTDTQYF.